This TCR beta chain was sequenced during a study of CD8 T cells in ankylosing spondylitis. This clonotype was seen a few times. Its matching antigen is unknown. Findings and limits, study-wide: In synovial fluid and blood from reactive arthritis, some motif variants were previously reported. Made up of under ten highly homologous variants, a TCR beta motif appeared characteristic of ankylosing spondylitis blood.

V dropped 4 bases and J dropped 7; count of bases not matched to a gene: 5. The germline V gene encodes CDR1 SGHNT and CDR2 YENEEA. The CDR3 loop spans 15 amino acids. It was by quantitative 5'-RACE with molecular barcodes that TCR beta libraries were made. Each CDR3 protein is one row after TCRdb ran MiXCR on the 5' RACE reads. The data show roughly 230,000 distinct CDR3 sequences, roughly a tenth seen once. V is TRBV11-3 and J is TRBJ2-1; 12 bases match TRBD2. This receptor was identified in a male donor with ankylosing spondylitis or in good health (not recorded which). Sample: blood, either unsorted or a sorted T cell fraction (not recorded which). CDR3 sequence reads: CASSWSSGGVNEQFF. For the CDR3, the DNA is TGTGCCAGCAGCTGGTCTAGCGGGGGGGTTAATGAGCAGTTCTTC.